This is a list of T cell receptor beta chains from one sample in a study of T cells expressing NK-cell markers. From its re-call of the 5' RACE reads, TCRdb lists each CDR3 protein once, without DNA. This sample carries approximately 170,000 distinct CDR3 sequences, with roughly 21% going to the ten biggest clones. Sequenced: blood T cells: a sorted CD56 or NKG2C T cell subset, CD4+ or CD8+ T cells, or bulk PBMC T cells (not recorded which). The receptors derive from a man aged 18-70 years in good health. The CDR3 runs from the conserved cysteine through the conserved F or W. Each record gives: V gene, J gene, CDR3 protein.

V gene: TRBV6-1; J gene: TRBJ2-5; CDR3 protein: CASSGPRGQGALETQYF
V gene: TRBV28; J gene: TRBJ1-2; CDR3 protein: CASSLMGANYGYTF
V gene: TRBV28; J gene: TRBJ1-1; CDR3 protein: CASSPAGTKAFF
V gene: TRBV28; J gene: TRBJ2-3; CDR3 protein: CASSFLSLVVAQYF
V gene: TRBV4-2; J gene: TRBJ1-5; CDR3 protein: CASSLSDNQPQHF
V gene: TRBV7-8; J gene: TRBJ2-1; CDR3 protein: CASRVAGGPLREQFF
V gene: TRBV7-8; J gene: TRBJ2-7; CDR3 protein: CASSLAGTGTYEQYF
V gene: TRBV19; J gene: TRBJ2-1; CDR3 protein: CASSIIAAGSYNEQFF
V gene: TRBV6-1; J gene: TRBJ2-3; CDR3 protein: CGASRTFTDTQYF
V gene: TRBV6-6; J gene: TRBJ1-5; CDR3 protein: CASRPYDSYSNQPQHF
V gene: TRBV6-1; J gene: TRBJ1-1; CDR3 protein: CASSSREDNTEAFF
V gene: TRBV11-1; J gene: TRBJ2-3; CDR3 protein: CASSPRLAGGPLDTQYF
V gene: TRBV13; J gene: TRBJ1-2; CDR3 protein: CASSFSDSPYGYTF
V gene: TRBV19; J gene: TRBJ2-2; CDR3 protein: CASSIYGGATGELFF
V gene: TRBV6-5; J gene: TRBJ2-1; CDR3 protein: CASSSFGGEFSYNEQFF
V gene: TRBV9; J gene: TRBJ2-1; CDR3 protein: CASSPFSGGAEQFF
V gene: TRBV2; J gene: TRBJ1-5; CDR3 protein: CASSEASVGNQPQHF
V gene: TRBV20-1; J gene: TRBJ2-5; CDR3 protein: CSARGLAGLSETQYF
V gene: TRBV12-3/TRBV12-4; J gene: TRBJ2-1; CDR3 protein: CASRGQINEQFF
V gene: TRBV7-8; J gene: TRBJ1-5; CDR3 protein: CASSLGYDRVELGQPQHF
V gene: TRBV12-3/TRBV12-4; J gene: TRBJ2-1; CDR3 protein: CATQGVGNEQFF
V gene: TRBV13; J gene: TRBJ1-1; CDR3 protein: CASSLGVQEAFF
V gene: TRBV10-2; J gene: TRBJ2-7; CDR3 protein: CASSTSGGLLDEQYF
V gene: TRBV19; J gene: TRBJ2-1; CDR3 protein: CASSIELPSYNEQFF
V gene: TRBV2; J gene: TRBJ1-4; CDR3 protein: CASTSGRINEKLFF
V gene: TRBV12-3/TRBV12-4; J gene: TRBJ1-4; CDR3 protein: CARTTGGLNEKLFF
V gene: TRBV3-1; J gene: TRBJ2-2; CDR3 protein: CASSLRGFAGELFF